This section outlines one T cell receptor beta chain sequence together with its context. Its target antigen remains unknown. No much larger clonotype is one base removed from it; base qualities were not supplied. The data were taken from a study of cytomegalovirus exposure and HLA in healthy donors (dated by TCRdb to about 2017). Regarding the study in general: According to an earlier analysis of around 600 of the donors, 150 million to 200 million T cells yielded 90 million to 130 million unique TCR beta sequences and more than 250 Gb of sequence data. About 280 gigabases of sequencing data and approximately 91 million unique TCR sequences made up an early release that covered roughly 670 HLA-typed donors. Among the roughly 400 genotyped donors, approximately 82% belonged to the genetic ancestry cluster associated with self-reported Caucasian donors. The aim of the study was to test whether cataloging public T cell receptors could identify signatures of past pathogen exposure. Using immunosequencing, the study profiled T cell repertoires from around 680 subjects and related those repertoires to cytomegalovirus serostatus. In addition to the first cohort of 666 subjects, a separate validation cohort of 130 or so different subjects was used. The study combined high-throughput TCR immunosequencing, statistical association of individual TCRs with disease status, and machine learning to predict cytomegalovirus infection status. In a later analysis, previously published TCR beta repertoires from some 640 donors were re-analyzed and high-resolution HLA genotyping was added so that TCR occurrence patterns could be studied. Rather than drawing on any new phenotypic data, the later analysis identified candidate immune exposures from TCR beta sequences and the way those sequences occurred across donors. An earlier analysis of 587 of the donors used high-throughput TCR beta sequencing to judge whether each TCR beta V gene segment behaved as functional or pseudogenic. Donor age, sex, ethnicity and CMV serostatus were compiled together with the repertoire data. Genome-wide SNP genotypes for about 65% of the 666 donors were used in a later genetic analysis, which treated that subset as a discovery cohort. Every repertoire in the discovery cohort had been generated on one and the same sequencing platform. HLA typing included class I and class II loci at four-digit resolution. The number of typed donors differed by locus: about 620-640 for A, B, C, DRB1 and DQB1; 500 to 550 for DQA1; 606 for DPA1; and roughly 470 for DPB1. Because of strong linkage in the cohort, five DR-DQ haplotypes were treated as single units for association and clustering. Among about 370 genotyped donors of the cohort, an average of approximately 220,000 unique TCR beta nucleotide sequences was sequenced per donor, of which approximately 18% were non-productive. What the authors observed across the whole study: Linkage disequilibrium might explain the correlated functional status among segregating V segments, but an unknown experimental factor could not be excluded. An earlier analysis of approximately 600 of the donors showed that most TCR beta V segments appeared in productive rearrangements either about 87% or about 30% of the time, which broadly matched IMGT annotations. In a later genetic analysis, fewer N-insertions in productive TCRs were reported among donors in an Asian-associated ancestry cluster than the 666-donor mean. According to a later analysis, most CMV-associated TCR beta chains appeared to be HLA-restricted, and the HLA associations seemed to be driven largely by CMV exposure. The authors suggested that the approach could potentially be extended to other disease states and immunological phenotypes. A later analysis associated 15,000 or so TCR beta sequences with specific HLA alleles at a false discovery rate of 0.05. A later genetic analysis associated a missense DCLRE1C variant with V-gene and J-gene trimming of TCR beta chains, and an independent cohort replicated the association. Because some donors lacked HLA typing at each locus, the association tests relied only on the typed subset. Presence/absence analyses assumed roughly uniform sequencing depth across donors, an assumption that may not hold. The cohort was sequenced for TCR beta chains only, and without alpha or paired-chain data the features that could be detected were limited. A further reported finding was that TCR beta sequences accurately predicted the HLA-A and HLA-B alleles for most subjects in the first cohort. The sequencing pipeline was judged likely to have produced a cluster of highly shared sequence variants as a technical artifact. Immune exposure information for the cohort was limited to CMV serostatus. According to a later analysis, TCR association rates differed among HLA loci, with DRB1 alleles showing the most associated TCRs and HLA-C alleles showing the fewest. Strong co-occurrence of HLA alleles, especially DR and DQ, made assigning TCR associations to individual alleles difficult. The study gave a list of roughly 150 TCR beta chains associated with cytomegalovirus. Cytomegalovirus status was reported to be diagnosed by the classifier with high specificity and sensitivity in both the original and validation cohorts. In a later analysis, HLA-associated TCR beta chains were found to be more clonally expanded and to have lower generation probabilities than equally common non-associated chains. In vitro tests confirmed that a few of the cytomegalovirus-associated TCR beta chains recognize cytomegalovirus antigens. Around 16 rarely observed V segments, including chromosome 9 orphons, were excluded from the earlier analysis of a few hundred of the donors because counts were too low. In a later analysis, several top co-occurrence clusters were reported to appear linked to parvovirus B19, influenza, CMV and Epstein-Barr virus. Most TCR sequences were seen in very few donors, while some public TCRs were found in many individuals.

In total, 630 or so healthy bone marrow donors made up the cohort. At the time of sampling, all cohort members were nominally healthy, though unrecorded immune exposures were likely present. The donor was CMV seropositive and belonged to the group of 250 to 350 seropositive cohort members. Every donor gave a peripheral blood sample, and the peripheral blood mononuclear cells from that sample were used for TCR beta sequencing. The Qiagen DNeasy Blood Extraction Kit was used to extract genomic DNA from the blood cell samples. Library creation used the immunoSEQ multiplex PCR assay. For the multiplex PCR, a mixture combining 60 forward primers for TCR Vbeta segments and 13 reverse primers for TCR Jbeta segments was used. The CDR3 region of rearranged TCR beta genes was amplified from genomic DNA by a multiplex PCR assay. The amplified TCR beta libraries were sequenced on the Illumina HiSeq System as 87-base-pair reads. Turning to the authors' computational methods: In a later analysis, tens of millions of unique TCR beta chains were counted across the 650 to 750 repertoires, and roughly 11 million of these chains were shared by at least two donors. Raw reads were error-corrected and collapsed into unique sequences by a nearest-neighbor algorithm in which closely related sequences were merged to remove PCR and sequencing errors. CDR3 sequences were aligned to IMGT reference sequences to assign V, D and J gene segments. For a sequence to be retained, a match of at least six nucleotides to both a V gene segment and a J gene segment was required. A rearrangement was called productive if the CDR3 had no stop codons and remained in frame with V and J, and every other rearrangement was called non-productive. Following IMGT convention, CDR3 was defined as the stretch from the second conserved V-encoded cysteine to the conserved J-encoded phenylalanine. The earlier analysis of around 640 of the donors excluded sequences that lacked an unambiguous match to a single V gene segment. An earlier analysis of fewer than 750 of the donors classified V segments as functional when productive rearrangements were above 56.7% and as segregating when the standard deviation between donors was above 5%. A statistical classification framework was built to diagnose cytomegalovirus status from the catalog of TCR beta chain sequences. A later analysis assigned V and J genes by comparing TCR nucleotide sequences with IMGT/GENE-DB human TR gene sequences. Using the TCRdist pipeline, a later analysis assigned CDR3 sequences along with most-parsimonious VDJ recombination scenarios. In a later analysis, every TCR beta chain was defined by the combination of its CDR3 amino acid sequence and its V-gene family, and reads without a unique V-gene family were dropped. To address suspected cross-contamination and a sequencing artifact, a later analysis removed 450 to 700 highly shared, low-generation-probability nucleotide sequences. For each public chain, a later analysis derived a clonal expansion index from normalized ranks of inferred template counts within each repertoire. In a later analysis, generation probabilities were computed using a VDJ recombination model fitted to out-of-frame rearrangements, and the results were checked against IGoR. Hypergeometric tests were used in a later analysis to score TCR-TCR, TCR-HLA and TCR-CMV co-occurrence, with a repertoire-size bias correction applied to the TCR pairs. False discovery rates were estimated in a later analysis by permuting HLA or CMV assignments 20 times. A later analysis grouped co-occurring TCRs with DBSCAN, adding TCRdist sequence similarity when clustering within HLA-allele-positive subsets. Co-occurrence clustering excluded repertoires with fewer than 30,000 or more than 120,000 public chains, plus five with anomalous nucleotide sharing. TCRdb obtained this table from immuneACCESS and retained in-frame rearrangements with V and J assigned. These tables miss some clones; where compared with another copy, unresolved V genes account for less than half of the shortfall, and the remainder is unexplained. V and J calls and clone size follow that table, whereas D and trimming were derived from the DNA. The sample data list fewer than 200,000 clones, and about 71% of these were observed just once. 2.8% of the sample belongs to the ten largest clones.

What was sequenced was PBMCs. This receptor was taken from a woman aged 40 to 50 in good health and CMV-seropositive.

CDR3 reads: CATSRDGTSGYNEQFF. The DNA reads TGTGCCACCAGCAGGGACGGGACTAGCGGTTACAATGAGCAGTTCTTC. This receptor chain uses TRBV15 and TRBJ2-1; 11 bases in the junction line up with TRBD2. CDR1 and CDR2, per the germline V gene (reference sequence), are LNHNV and YYDKDF. The CDR3 measures 16 amino acids from cysteine to phenylalanine. Here the CDR3 DNA is all that survives: 48 bases in frame from base 1. V is trimmed back by 3 bases and J by 4 bases, and the junction contains 5 bases that no gene match accounts for.